One T cell receptor beta chain is described in this entry. Antigen: not known. The sample comes from a study of cytomegalovirus exposure and HLA in healthy donors. The PCR used 60 Vbeta and 13 Jbeta primers. The table came from immunoSEQ multiplex PCR; TCRdb's copy has only in-frame clones and leaves some out. The sample lists more than 100,000 clones; roughly 80% were seen once. This CDR3 is 12 amino acids long. Deletions cut 1 base from V and 5 bases from J, with 5 bases between. Germline V gene data show CDR1 as SEHNR and CDR2 as FQNEAQ (reference sequence). Study-wide points: Later work found that TCR association rates differed between HLA loci; DRB1 had the most and HLA-C the fewest.

This rearrangement joins TRBV7-9 to TRBJ2-5; D remains ambiguous. Specimen: PBMCs. The sequence was obtained from a woman aged 60-75 years in good health and CMV-seronegative. CDR3 sequence (DNA): TGTGCCAGCAGCTTAGTGGGCGAGACCCAGTACTTC. This gives the protein CASSLVGETQYF.